The clone carrying this T cell receptor (beta chain) was detected only a few times. Expressed TCRB transcripts were sequenced because the entire RNA isolate underwent reverse transcription. Libraries were prepared by immunoSEQ multiplex PCR; TCRdb keeps only in-frame clonotypes and omits some of them. The sample comprises over 700,000 clones, under 20% of which are singletons, and 0.02% to 0.03% rests with the top ten. This sample is drawn from a study of beta chain features in type 1 diabetes. On the study more broadly: Cell yields, gender and age were comparable in patients and healthy donors.

The CDR3 sequence is 15 residues long. Germline V lookup: CDR1 MDHEN, CDR2 SYDVKM. V lost 3 bases to trimming and J lost 5 bases; unmatched junction nucleotides: 3. J is TRBJ2-3 and V is TRBV28, with TRBD2 matching over 12 bases. This TCR was sampled from a woman between 18 and 29 years old in good health. Source material: naive CD4+ T cells from blood. The CDR3 loop reads CASSFPTSGGDTQYF. CDR3 nucleotide sequence: TGTGCCAGCAGTTTTCCGACTAGCGGGGGAGATACGCAGTATTTT.